The 14 T cell receptor beta chains given below trace back to one sample, sequenced in a study of cytomegalovirus exposure and HLA in healthy donors. Profiled with immunoSEQ multiplex PCR; TCRdb holds only in-frame clones, not every one. This repertoire shows about 140,000 clones, 88% found once; its top ten account for approximately 8.5%. Sample: PBMCs. The receptors shown here come from a woman aged 18-29 years in good health and CMV-seropositive.

The chain carries TRBV5-1 and TRBJ1-4, with 9 bases that match TRBD1. This CDR3 spans 14 amino acids. Germline lookup yields CDR1 SGHRS and CDR2 YFSETQ. V trimming: 3 bases; J trimming: 7 bases; junction bases outside the gene matches: 4. The CDR3 DNA sequence: TGCGCCAGCAGCTCACAGGGGGCCGGTGAAAAACTGTTTTTT. Its translation is CASSSQGAGEKLFF.

V usage is TRBV28 and J usage is TRBJ1-4, with TRBD1 identical over 8 bases. The CDR3 extends over 15 amino acids. V lost 3 bases, J lost 8 bases, and 8 bases stayed unmatched. CDR1 MDHEN and CDR2 SYDVKM come from the germline V gene. CDR3: CASSFRARGLEKLFF. CDR3 coding DNA: TGTGCCAGCAGTTTCCGGGCCAGGGGGCTGGAAAAACTGTTTTTT.

This chain connects TRBV7-9 to TRBJ2-5; 8 bases match TRBD2. CDR1 SEHNR and CDR2 FQNEAQ come from the germline V gene (reference sequence). The CDR3 has 15 amino acids. V lost 5 bases, J lost 5 bases, and 10 bases stayed unmatched. The CDR3 loop is CASSGPGGRGETQYF. The CDR3 DNA reads as TGTGCCAGCAGCGGGCCGGGAGGGCGAGGGGAGACCCAGTACTTC.

The V gene is TRBV30, the J gene TRBJ1-4; tentative D call: TRBD1 (6 bases). This CDR3 is 15 amino acids long. Trimming stripped 1 base from V and 10 bases from J, with 19 bases between. CDR1 and CDR2 (germline): GTSNPN, SVGIG (reference sequence). CDR3 nucleotides: TGTGCCTGGAGTGGGCAGGGGTCACCCAGGGGAAAACTGTTTTTT. Translated: CAWSGQGSPRGKLFF.

The chain uses TRBV6-6 and TRBJ2-3, with 14 bases identical to TRBD2. Per the germline V gene, CDR1 is MNHNY and CDR2 is SVGAGI (reference sequence). The V and J ends lost 4 bases and 6 bases, in that order; junction bases with no gene match: 3. The CDR3 spans 15 residues. This chain's CDR3 is CASSLGLAGVDTQYF. The CDR3, as DNA: TGTGCCAGCAGTTTGGGACTAGCGGGGGTGGATACGCAGTATTTT.

V gene TRBV13 combines with J gene TRBJ1-2; 8 positions match TRBD1. J gave up 9 bases and V 0 bases, and 9 bases lay outside the gene matches. Per the germline V gene, CDR1 is PRHDT and CDR2 is FYEKMQ (reference sequence). The CDR3 spans 15 residues. CDR3 DNA sequence: TGTGCCAGCAGCTTAGGCCGAAACAGGGGGGTTCGCTACACCTTC. This gives the protein CASSLGRNRGVRYTF.

The CDR3 coding sequence is TGTGCCAGCAGCGTAGGGGACAGGGTGGAACCCCAGCATTTT. Residues: CASSVGDRVEPQHF. The V and J genes are TRBV9 and TRBJ1-5, with 9 bases matching TRBD1. With 0 bases clipped from V and 10 bases from J, the junction kept 5 bases outside the gene matches. The CDR3 sequence is 14 residues long. Looked up from germline, CDR1 is SGDLS and CDR2 is YYNGEE.

The genes are TRBV6-5 and TRBJ2-7, with a weak D call TRBD2 (6 bases). The CDR3 is 15 residues long. The V gene's germline CDR1 is MNHEY and CDR2 SVGAGI. Trimming pared 4 bases from V and 5 bases from J, leaving 18 bases between. CDR3 DNA sequence: TGTGCCAGCAGTTCGCTTGCCGGGACTGGCCACGAGCAGTACTTC. Protein product: CASSSLAGTGHEQYF.

This clone has just a few counts. The germline gene is not matched at one end of the junction; a read error may be the cause. The chain has TRBV2 and TRBJ2-7; weak D call: TRBD1 (6 bases). Per germline, CDR1 SNHLY and CDR2 FYNNEI. The CDR3 has 10 residues. This CDR3 is CASSTVGAGF. As DNA, the CDR3 is TGTGCCAGCAGTACCGTGGGGGCTGGGTTC.

V is TRBV5-6 and J is TRBJ2-4, with D tentatively TRBD2 (6 bases). Germline V gene sequence: CDR1 SGHDT, CDR2 YYEEEE. The length of the CDR3 is 12 residues. Trimming removed 4 bases at V and 7 bases at J, with 9 bases between. The CDR3 sequence: CASSRRGNIQYF. CDR3 sequence (DNA): TGTGCCAGCAGCCGGCGGGGTAACATTCAGTACTTC.

The chain is built from TRBV5-1 and TRBJ2-1; D gene uncertain. Germline loops: CDR1 SGHRS, CDR2 YFSETQ. The germline V and J ends were trimmed by 2 bases and 0 bases, with 12 bases remaining between them. The CDR3 runs 16 residues. The CDR3, as DNA: TGCGCCAGCAGCTTATTCTCACGGAGCTCCTACAATGAGCAGTTCTTC. The encoded protein is CASSLFSRSSYNEQFF.

This chain links TRBV19 with TRBJ1-6, with D unresolved. This CDR3 is 14 amino acids long. Germline CDR1 and CDR2: LNHDA and SQIVND (reference sequence). V was clipped by 6 bases and J by 3 bases, with 9 bases between them. The DNA of the CDR3 is TGTGCCAGTAGAACCCAGAACTATAATTCACCCCTCCACTTT. It specifies CASRTQNYNSPLHF.

V and J are TRBV30 and TRBJ2-3; 11 positions agree with TRBD2. The CDR3 extends over 14 amino acids. V was pared by 5 bases and J by 4 bases, with 5 bases of the junction left unmatched. Germline V gives CDR1 GTSNPN, CDR2 SVGIG (reference sequence). The DNA for the CDR3 is TGTGCCTGGCGACTAGCGGGATCGGCAGATACGCAGTATTTT. As protein: CAWRLAGSADTQYF.

The gene calls are TRBV6-5 and TRBJ1-1; tentative D call: TRBD1 (6 bases). There are 15 residues in the CDR3. V lost 4 bases and J lost 5, with 17 bases in between. Germline loops: CDR1 MNHEY, CDR2 SVGAGI. The CDR3: CASSSGGGGRTEAFF. Here the CDR3 DNA reads TGTGCCAGCAGTTCGGGTGGGGGGGGCAGGACTGAAGCTTTCTTT.